The entry that follows covers one T cell receptor beta chain sequence. The source of the sample is a study of blood T cells in healthy people across ages. With a J-beta primer mix and a sample-barcoded 5' primer, a second PCR ran 7 to 11 cycles. TCRdb re-analysed the 5' RACE reads in MiXCR, keeping a single row per CDR3 protein. This sample has some 700,000 distinct CDR3 sequences; around a fifth occur once, and the top ten carry around 21%. V gave up 9 bases and J gave up 8 bases; unmatched junction bases: 10. The CDR3 has 14 residues. Germline V gene sequence: CDR1 SNHLY, CDR2 FYNNEI. This sequence originates from a man between 65 and 85 years old in good health. The material sequenced was blood. The V call is TRBV2, the J call TRBJ1-6, with TRBD1 matching over 7 bases. The CDR3 sequence: CASGGQRIHSPLHF. CDR3 DNA sequence: TGTGCCAGTGGGGGACAGAGAATTCATTCACCCCTCCACTTT.